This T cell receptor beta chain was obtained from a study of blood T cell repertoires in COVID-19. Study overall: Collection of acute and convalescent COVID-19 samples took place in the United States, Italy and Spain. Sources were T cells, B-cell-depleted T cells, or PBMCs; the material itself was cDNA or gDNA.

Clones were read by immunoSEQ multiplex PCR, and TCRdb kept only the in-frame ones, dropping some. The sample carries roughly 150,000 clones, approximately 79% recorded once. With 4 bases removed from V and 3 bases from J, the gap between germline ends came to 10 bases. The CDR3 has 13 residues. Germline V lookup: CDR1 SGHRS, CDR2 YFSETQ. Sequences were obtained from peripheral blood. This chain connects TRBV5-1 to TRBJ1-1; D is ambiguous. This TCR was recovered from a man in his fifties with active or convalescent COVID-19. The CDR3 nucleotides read TGCGCCAGCAGCCCAGGAGGGTACACTGAAGCTTTCTTT. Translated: CASSPGGYTEAFF.